This TCR beta chain was retrieved from a study of blood T cell repertoires in COVID-19. Trimming took 4 bases from V and 7 from J, leaving 9 bases between them. The CDR3 consists of 13 residues. CDR1 is SGHRS and CDR2 is YFSETQ in the germline V gene. Per the original data handling: Amplification of reference gene primers was used by the study to estimate nucleated cell counts. Profiled with immunoSEQ multiplex PCR; TCRdb holds only in-frame clones, not every one. V, J and clone size derive from that table, while D and trimming were established from the DNA sequence. The sample yields about 13,000 clones, around four fifths seen once.

The chain combines TRBV5-1 with TRBJ1-6; D is possibly TRBD1 (5 bases). The clonotype was recovered from an elderly woman with acute or convalescent COVID-19. Source material: peripheral blood. This CDR3 reads CASSLQENSPLHF. The CDR3 DNA is TGCGCCAGCAGCCTACAGGAAAATTCACCCCTCCACTTT.